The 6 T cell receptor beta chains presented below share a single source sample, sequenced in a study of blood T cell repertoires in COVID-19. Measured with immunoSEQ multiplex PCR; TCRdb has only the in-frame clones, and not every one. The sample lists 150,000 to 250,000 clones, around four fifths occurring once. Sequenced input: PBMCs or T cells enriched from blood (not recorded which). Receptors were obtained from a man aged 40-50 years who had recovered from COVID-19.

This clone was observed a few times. The CDR3 DNA reads as TGTGCCAGCAGCGTACAGGGAGAGGGCTATGGCTACACCTTC. Translated, it gives CASSVQGEGYGYTF. J is TRBJ1-2 and V is TRBV7-2, with D possibly being TRBD1 (6 bases). Between the trimmed V and J ends, which lost 5 bases and 4 bases, there was a span of 14 bases. CDR3 length equals 14 residues. Germline CDR1 reads SGHTA; CDR2 reads FQGNSA.

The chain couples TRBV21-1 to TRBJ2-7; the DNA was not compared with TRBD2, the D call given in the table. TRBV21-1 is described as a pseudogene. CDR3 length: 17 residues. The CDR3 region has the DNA TGTGCCAGCAGCACCGGACTAGCGGTTAGTAGCTCCTACGAGCAGTACGTC. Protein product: CASSTGLAVSSSYEQYV.

CDR3 sequence: CATSDPRLADYNEQFF. Here the CDR3 DNA reads TGTGCCACCAGTGACCCTAGACTAGCGGACTACAATGAGCAGTTCTTC. The chain uses TRBV24-1 and TRBJ2-1, with 9 bases fitting TRBD2. The V gene's germline CDR1 is KGHDR and CDR2 SFDVKD. The V segment lost 4 bases and the J segment 3 bases; nucleotides outside the gene matches: 6. CDR3 length: 16 residues.

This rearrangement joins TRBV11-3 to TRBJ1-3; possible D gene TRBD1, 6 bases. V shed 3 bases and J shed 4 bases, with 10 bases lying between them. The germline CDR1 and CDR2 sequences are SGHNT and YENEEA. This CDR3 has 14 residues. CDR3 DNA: TGTGCCAGCAGCTTCAACGGACAGGGAAACACCATATATTTT. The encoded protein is CASSFNGQGNTIYF.

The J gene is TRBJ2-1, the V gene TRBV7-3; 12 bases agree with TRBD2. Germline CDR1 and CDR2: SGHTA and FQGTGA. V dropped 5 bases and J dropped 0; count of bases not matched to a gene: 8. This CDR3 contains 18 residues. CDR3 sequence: CASSPGASGRDSYNEQFF. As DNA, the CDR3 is TGTGCCAGCAGCCCCGGGGCTAGCGGGAGGGACTCCTACAATGAGCAGTTCTTC.

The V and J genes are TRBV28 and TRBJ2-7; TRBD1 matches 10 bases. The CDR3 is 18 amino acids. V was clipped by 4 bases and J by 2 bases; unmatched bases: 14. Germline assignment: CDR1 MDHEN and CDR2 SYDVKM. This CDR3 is CASSSLELDRGSTYEQYF. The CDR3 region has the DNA TGTGCCAGCAGTTCTCTGGAATTGGACAGGGGGTCTACCTACGAGCAGTACTTC.